This T cell receptor (beta chain) was recorded in a study of blood T cells in healthy people across ages. PCR was performed a second time for about 6 to 12 cycles using a sample-barcoded 5' primer and a J-beta primer mix. Each TCR beta cDNA got a 12-nucleotide random molecular identifier. TCRdb ran MiXCR on the 5' RACE reads and lists one entry per CDR3 protein. The sample lists approximately 700,000 distinct CDR3 sequences, around 32% occurring once. For this clonotype: The CDR3 does not close with the conserved phenylalanine or tryptophan, likely indicating a read error.

The sequencing sample was made of blood. The receptor's source is an elderly woman in good health.

CDR3 sequence reads: CASSPQGLANSPLHL. The DNA for the CDR3 is TGTGCCAGCAGCCCCCAGGGGCTGGCTAATTCACCCCTCCACTTG. The chain uses TRBV5-6 and TRBJ1-6, with D tentatively TRBD1 (6 bases). Between the trimmed V and J ends, which lost 4 bases and 6 bases, there was a span of 14 bases. The CDR3 runs 15 residues. Germline V gives CDR1 SGHDT, CDR2 YYEEEE.